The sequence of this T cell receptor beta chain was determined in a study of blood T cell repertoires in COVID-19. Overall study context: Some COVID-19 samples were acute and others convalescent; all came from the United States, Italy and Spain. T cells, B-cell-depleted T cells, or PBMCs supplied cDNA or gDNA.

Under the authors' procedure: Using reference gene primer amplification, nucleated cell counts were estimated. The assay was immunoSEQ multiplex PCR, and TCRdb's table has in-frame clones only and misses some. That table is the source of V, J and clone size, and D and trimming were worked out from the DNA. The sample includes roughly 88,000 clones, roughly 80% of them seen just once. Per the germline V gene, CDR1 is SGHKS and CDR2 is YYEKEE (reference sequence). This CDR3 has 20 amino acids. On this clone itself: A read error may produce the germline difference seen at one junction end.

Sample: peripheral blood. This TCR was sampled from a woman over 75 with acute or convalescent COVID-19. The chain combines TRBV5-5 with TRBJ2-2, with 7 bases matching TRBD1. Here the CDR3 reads CASSFSPGQRERTKTGELFF. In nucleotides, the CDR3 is TGTGCCAGCAGCTTCTCACCGGGACAGCGAGAACGAACGAAGACCGGGGAGCTGTTTTTT.